This TCR beta chain derives from a study of CD8 T cells in ankylosing spondylitis. This clonotype has just a few counts. The V gene's germline CDR1 is SQVTM and CDR2 ANQGSEA. The V segment lost 6 bases and the J segment 9 bases; nucleotides outside the gene matches: 16. The CDR3 sequence is 17 residues long. A single record per CDR3 protein comes from TCRdb applying MiXCR to the 5' RACE reads. The sample records approximately 260,000 distinct CDR3 sequences, more than 15% being singletons. V and J are TRBV29-1 and TRBJ2-1, with TRBD2 matching 14 bases. Material: blood, either unsorted or a sorted T cell fraction (not recorded which). The TCR comes from a male donor with ankylosing spondylitis or in good health (not recorded which). The CDR3 nucleotides read TGCAGCGTGGAACTGACTAGCGGGAGGGCCCCCTCTCTTGAGCAGTTCTTC. This translates into CSVELTSGRAPSLEQFF.